Listed below are T cell receptor beta chains from one sample, sequenced in a study of T cells in Graves' hyperthyroidism and ophthalmopathy. TCRdb recomputed calls from the multiplex PCR reads with MiXCR, one row per CDR3 protein. The top ten clones hold 34% of a sample with around 690,000 distinct CDR3 sequences, 20% of them seen once. Sequenced sample: blood. Source of these receptors: a man aged 30-40 years with Graves' ophthalmopathy. CDR3s include the opening cysteine and the closing phenylalanine or tryptophan. D genes are given only for firm matches. Rows give clone size only sometimes, using once, few, many, or a class for an expanded clone.

J gene: TRBJ1-2; V gene: TRBV20-1; clone size: -; D gene: -; CDR3 DNA: TGCAGTGCTAGACCGATACTCTATGGCTACACCTTC; CDR3 protein: CSARPILYGYTF
J gene: TRBJ2-1; V gene: TRBV4-2; clone size: few; D gene: -; CDR3 DNA: TGTGCCAGCAGCCAAGACGTGGGAGTAGGGCTCGGGGGCAATGAGCAGTTCTTC; CDR3 protein: CASSQDVGVGLGGNEQFF
J gene: TRBJ2-6; V gene: TRBV6-1; clone size: -; D gene: -; CDR3 DNA: TGTGCCAGCAGTGAAGGGTCTGGGGCCAACGTCCTGACTTTC; CDR3 protein: CASSEGSGANVLTF
J gene: TRBJ2-2; V gene: TRBV20-1; clone size: -; D gene: TRBD2; CDR3 DNA: TGCAGTGCTACCCCTACTAGCGGGATCACCGGGGAGCTGTTTTTT; CDR3 protein: CSATPTSGITGELFF
J gene: TRBJ2-4; V gene: TRBV7-9; clone size: -; D gene: -; CDR3 DNA: TGCGCCAGCATAGGGATATCGAACATTCAGTACTTC; CDR3 protein: CASIGISNIQYF
J gene: TRBJ2-7; V gene: TRBV11-2; clone size: many; D gene: -; CDR3 DNA: TGTGCCAGCAGCTTACACCGACCGCCTTACGAGCAGTACTTC; CDR3 protein: CASSLHRPPYEQYF
J gene: TRBJ2-3; V gene: TRBV29-1; clone size: few; D gene: TRBD2; CDR3 DNA: TGCAGCGTTGGGGAGCGGGGACTGGACACAGATACGCAGTATTTT; CDR3 protein: CSVGERGLDTDTQYF
J gene: TRBJ1-5; V gene: TRBV28; clone size: many; D gene: -; CDR3 DNA: TGTGCCAGCAGTTTACTGGGGAGCAATCAGCCCCAGCATTTT; CDR3 protein: CASSLLGSNQPQHF
J gene: TRBJ1-1; V gene: TRBV12-3/TRBV12-4; clone size: many; D gene: TRBD1; CDR3 DNA: TGTGCCAGCAGTTTAGCGGGACAGGGGAACGTCCACACTGAAGCTTTCTTT; CDR3 protein: CASSLAGQGNVHTEAFF
J gene: TRBJ2-7; V gene: TRBV11-2; clone size: many; D gene: -; CDR3 DNA: TGTGCCAGCAGCTTTAACAGGGCAACCTACGAGCAGTACTTC; CDR3 protein: CASSFNRATYEQYF
J gene: TRBJ2-5; V gene: TRBV12-3/TRBV12-4; clone size: -; D gene: -; CDR3 DNA: TGTGCCAGCAGCCCCGTCGGTGGGAGGTCGGGGACCCAGTACTTC; CDR3 protein: CASSPVGGRSGTQYF
J gene: TRBJ1-5; V gene: TRBV3-1; clone size: -; D gene: -; CDR3 DNA: TGTGCCAGCAGCCCCCAGCGCCGTCAGCCCCAGCATTTT; CDR3 protein: CASSPQRRQPQHF
J gene: TRBJ2-3; V gene: TRBV10-3; clone size: many; D gene: -; CDR3 DNA: TGTGCCATCAGTGAGTCGTCGGGTGGAACAGATACGCAGTATTTT; CDR3 protein: CAISESSGGTDTQYF
J gene: TRBJ1-1; V gene: TRBV30; clone size: many; D gene: TRBD1; CDR3 DNA: TGTGCCTGGAGTGCTGGGACAGCGAACACTGAAGCTTTCTTT; CDR3 protein: CAWSAGTANTEAFF
J gene: TRBJ2-3; V gene: TRBV2; clone size: few; D gene: -; CDR3 DNA: TGTGCCAGCAGTGAATATGGAGGCATGGCAGATACGCAGTATTTT; CDR3 protein: CASSEYGGMADTQYF
J gene: TRBJ2-7; V gene: TRBV11-1; clone size: once; D gene: -; CDR3 DNA: TGTGCCAGCAGCTTAGCGCAGGGACGGCCCCCAAACGAGCAGTACTTC; CDR3 protein: CASSLAQGRPPNEQYF
J gene: TRBJ2-6; V gene: TRBV6-2/TRBV6-3; clone size: -; D gene: -; CDR3 DNA: TGTGCCAGCAGTTACGGGACGGGAGCCTCTGGGGCCAACGTCCTGACTTTC; CDR3 protein: CASSYGTGASGANVLTF
J gene: TRBJ1-4; V gene: TRBV7-9; clone size: many; D gene: -; CDR3 DNA: TGTGCCAGCAGCCCAGACAGCAATGAAAAACTGTTTTTT; CDR3 protein: CASSPDSNEKLFF
J gene: TRBJ1-1; V gene: TRBV7-9; clone size: few; D gene: TRBD1; CDR3 DNA: TGTGCCAGCAGCTTACAGGGGGCGGACGCTGAAGCTTTCTTT; CDR3 protein: CASSLQGADAEAFF
J gene: TRBJ2-1; V gene: TRBV18; clone size: few; D gene: -; CDR3 DNA: TGTGCCAGCTCGCCCCTCAGCGGCGGGCGCAATGAGCAGTTCTTC; CDR3 protein: CASSPLSGGRNEQFF
J gene: TRBJ2-3; V gene: TRBV27; clone size: many; D gene: -; CDR3 DNA: TGTGCCAGCAGTTTAGAGTTGGCCGCTGGGGGTACGCAGTATTTT; CDR3 protein: CASSLELAAGGTQYF
J gene: TRBJ2-1; V gene: TRBV12-3/TRBV12-4; clone size: many; D gene: TRBD2; CDR3 DNA: TGTGCCAGCAGTACCCTAGCGGGAGGGCACAATGAGCAGTTCTTC; CDR3 protein: CASSTLAGGHNEQFF
J gene: TRBJ2-3; V gene: TRBV30; clone size: many; D gene: -; CDR3 DNA: TGTGCCTGGAGTGTACCCCGGACTTTCACAGATACGCAGTATTTT; CDR3 protein: CAWSVPRTFTDTQYF
J gene: TRBJ1-1; V gene: TRBV28; clone size: -; D gene: TRBD1; CDR3 DNA: TGTGCCAGCAGTTCACCCCGGTCGGGACAGGGAACGATAAACACTGAAGCTTTCTTT; CDR3 protein: CASSSPRSGQGTINTEAFF
J gene: TRBJ2-7; V gene: TRBV28; clone size: few; D gene: TRBD2; CDR3 DNA: TGTGCCAGCAGTTCTGGGACTAGCGAGTACGAGCAGTACTTC; CDR3 protein: CASSSGTSEYEQYF
J gene: TRBJ2-7; V gene: TRBV27; clone size: few; D gene: -; CDR3 DNA: TGTGCCAGCAGTGTGAAGATTGGGGGAGGAGAGCAGTACTTC; CDR3 protein: CASSVKIGGGEQYF
J gene: TRBJ2-3; V gene: TRBV7-2; clone size: few; D gene: -; CDR3 DNA: TGCGCCAGCAGCCAACCAAAGAGGGCTAGAACAGATACGCAGTATTTT; CDR3 protein: CASSQPKRARTDTQYF
J gene: TRBJ1-1; V gene: TRBV7-3; clone size: many; D gene: -; CDR3 DNA: TGTGCCAGCAGCCCCGGACACACCTACACTGAAGCTTTCTTT; CDR3 protein: CASSPGHTYTEAFF
J gene: TRBJ2-5; V gene: TRBV28; clone size: -; D gene: -; CDR3 DNA: TGTGCCAGCAGCATAATTAGGGAGCAAGAGACCCAGTACTTC; CDR3 protein: CASSIIREQETQYF
J gene: TRBJ1-1; V gene: TRBV28; clone size: many; D gene: -; CDR3 DNA: TGTGCCAGCAGCCTTACAGGTTTCGGGGCTTTCTTT; CDR3 protein: CASSLTGFGAFF
J gene: TRBJ2-7; V gene: TRBV6-1; clone size: few; D gene: -; CDR3 DNA: TGTGCCAGCAGTGAAGCGCCGACAGGGACTTTGTACGAGCAGTACTTC; CDR3 protein: CASSEAPTGTLYEQYF
J gene: TRBJ2-1; V gene: TRBV5-1; clone size: many; D gene: -; CDR3 DNA: TGCGCCAGCAGCTTGTACGGGACTCGGACCTACAATGAGCAGTTCTTC; CDR3 protein: CASSLYGTRTYNEQFF
J gene: TRBJ2-7; V gene: TRBV6-1; clone size: -; D gene: -; CDR3 DNA: TGTGCCAGCAGTGTCATTCACCTAGCGCTTCTTGCCTACGAGCAGTACTTC; CDR3 protein: CASSVIHLALLAYEQYF
J gene: TRBJ1-5; V gene: TRBV20-1; clone size: -; D gene: -; CDR3 DNA: TGCAGTGCTGTTGACAGTTTAGGCAATCAGCCCCAGCATTTT; CDR3 protein: CSAVDSLGNQPQHF
J gene: TRBJ2-3; V gene: TRBV25-1; clone size: few; D gene: TRBD2; CDR3 DNA: TGTGCCAGCAGTGAAGGGGCTAGCGGCCTGGAAGATACGCAGTATTTT; CDR3 protein: CASSEGASGLEDTQYF
J gene: TRBJ1-4; V gene: TRBV10-3; clone size: -; D gene: -; CDR3 DNA: TGTGCCATCAGTGAGTCGCTGGGGACCGAAAAACTGTTTTTT; CDR3 protein: CAISESLGTEKLFF
J gene: TRBJ1-1; V gene: TRBV6-1; clone size: many; D gene: -; CDR3 DNA: TGTGCCAGCAGCGTCCTAAGAATGAACACTGAAGCTTTCTTT; CDR3 protein: CASSVLRMNTEAFF
J gene: TRBJ2-1; V gene: TRBV7-2; clone size: -; D gene: TRBD2; CDR3 DNA: TGTGCCAGCAGCTTAGGATCTAGCGGGTGGACCTACAATGAGCAGTTCTTC; CDR3 protein: CASSLGSSGWTYNEQFF
J gene: TRBJ1-1; V gene: TRBV13; clone size: many; D gene: -; CDR3 DNA: TGTGCCAGCAGCCTCACCCCTAAAGTCTCGGGACATAAGGGTGAAGCTTTCTTT; CDR3 protein: CASSLTPKVSGHKGEAFF
J gene: TRBJ2-2; V gene: TRBV5-1; clone size: -; D gene: -; CDR3 DNA: TGCGCCAGCAGCTTGGCCGTAAAAGGACCCTCGAACACCGGGGAGCTGTTTTTT; CDR3 protein: CASSLAVKGPSNTGELFF
J gene: TRBJ2-5; V gene: TRBV3-1; clone size: -; D gene: -; CDR3 DNA: TGTGCCAGCAGCCAACCGTGGTCCGGTAGGAGAAAGACCCAGTACTTC; CDR3 protein: CASSQPWSGRRKTQYF
J gene: TRBJ2-7; V gene: TRBV27; clone size: few; D gene: TRBD2; CDR3 DNA: TGTGCCAGCAGTTCCGGGACTACCAATTCCTACGAGCAGTACTTC; CDR3 protein: CASSSGTTNSYEQYF
J gene: TRBJ2-7; V gene: TRBV30; clone size: -; D gene: -; CDR3 DNA: TGTGCCCTCCGGAGAAGCTCCTACGAGCAGTACTTC; CDR3 protein: CALRRSSYEQYF
J gene: TRBJ2-1; V gene: TRBV2; clone size: many; D gene: TRBD1; CDR3 DNA: TGTGCCAGCGCGGGACAGGGTTTGTACAATGAGCAGTTCTTC; CDR3 protein: CASAGQGLYNEQFF
J gene: TRBJ1-2; V gene: TRBV6-1; clone size: -; D gene: TRBD1; CDR3 DNA: TGTGCCAGCAGGAGACAGGGGGCGCAGTATGGCTACACCTTC; CDR3 protein: CASRRQGAQYGYTF
J gene: TRBJ1-5; V gene: TRBV18; clone size: -; D gene: -; CDR3 DNA: TGTGCCAGCTCAAGCTCTCAGGATCAGCCCCAGCATTTT; CDR3 protein: CASSSSQDQPQHF
J gene: TRBJ2-1; V gene: TRBV5-1; clone size: -; D gene: -; CDR3 DNA: TGCGCCAGCAGCTTTGGAGGGAATGGGCAGTTCTTC; CDR3 protein: CASSFGGNGQFF
J gene: TRBJ2-3; V gene: TRBV6-1; clone size: -; D gene: -; CDR3 DNA: TGTGCCAGCAGTGAAGCCGGCAGAACAGATACGCAGTATTTT; CDR3 protein: CASSEAGRTDTQYF
J gene: TRBJ2-7; V gene: TRBV10-3; clone size: few; D gene: TRBD1; CDR3 DNA: TGTGCCATCAGTGAGTTGACAGGGAAGGGCTCCGAGCAGTACTTC; CDR3 protein: CAISELTGKGSEQYF
J gene: TRBJ1-6; V gene: TRBV27; clone size: -; D gene: -; CDR3 DNA: TGTGCCAGCAGTTCCTACCCTCAGGGAGTGGATTCACCCCTCCACTTT; CDR3 protein: CASSSYPQGVDSPLHF
J gene: TRBJ2-7; V gene: TRBV11-2; clone size: many; D gene: TRBD2; CDR3 DNA: TGTGCCAGCAGCTTAGAGGGAGGGATCTACGAGCAGTACTTC; CDR3 protein: CASSLEGGIYEQYF
J gene: TRBJ2-4; V gene: TRBV29-1; clone size: once; D gene: TRBD2; CDR3 DNA: TGCAGCGTCGCGGGGGTTCTAGCCAAAAACATTCAGTACTTC; CDR3 protein: CSVAGVLAKNIQYF
J gene: TRBJ2-1; V gene: TRBV7-9; clone size: many; D gene: TRBD1; CDR3 DNA: TGTGCCAGCAGCCTCTTGCCGGGACAGGGTTCAAATGAGCAGTTCTTC; CDR3 protein: CASSLLPGQGSNEQFF
J gene: TRBJ2-3; V gene: TRBV7-3; clone size: many; D gene: TRBD1; CDR3 DNA: TGTGCCAGCAGCCAGGGGGTAGGCACAGATACGCAGTATTTT; CDR3 protein: CASSQGVGTDTQYF
J gene: TRBJ1-3; V gene: TRBV6-1; clone size: many; D gene: -; CDR3 DNA: TGTGCCAGCAGTTCGAAGATGGGGAGAGCTGGAAACACCATATATTTT; CDR3 protein: CASSSKMGRAGNTIYF
J gene: TRBJ2-5; V gene: TRBV11-1; clone size: -; D gene: TRBD1; CDR3 DNA: TGTGCCAGCAGCACGCGGGACAGGAAAGAGACCCAGTACTTC; CDR3 protein: CASSTRDRKETQYF
J gene: TRBJ1-1; V gene: TRBV12-5; clone size: few; D gene: TRBD1; CDR3 DNA: TGTGCTAGTGGTTTGGGGACAGGGGGCGTGAACACTGAAGCTTTCTTT; CDR3 protein: CASGLGTGGVNTEAFF
J gene: TRBJ2-7; V gene: TRBV13; clone size: many; D gene: -; CDR3 DNA: TGTGCCAGCAGCGAGGGAGGGGGTGAGCAGTACTTC; CDR3 protein: CASSEGGGEQYF
J gene: TRBJ1-4; V gene: TRBV7-2; clone size: few; D gene: TRBD1; CDR3 DNA: TGTGCCAGCAGGCGAGGGACAGGGTCAAATGAAAAACTGTTTTTT; CDR3 protein: CASRRGTGSNEKLFF
J gene: TRBJ2-3; V gene: TRBV5-1; clone size: -; D gene: -; CDR3 DNA: TGCGCCAGCAGCTCCCAGGTTGGGGATACGCAGTATTTT; CDR3 protein: CASSSQVGDTQYF